This T cell receptor (beta chain) was identified during a study of T cells in narcolepsy. The table came from immunoSEQ multiplex PCR; TCRdb's copy has only in-frame clones and leaves some out. Among tens of thousands of clones, 55% to 65% were seen once, and the ten largest hold more than 10%. General study results and limits: Autoreactive HCRT-specific and TRIB2-specific clonotypes were marked in same-patient CSF-versus-blood CD4+ comparisons. Autoreactive clone sequences were missing from some blood memory CD4+ repertoires. Blood of same and different patients, but not healthy controls, reportedly held recurring autoreactive clonotypes.

This CDR3 is built from 13 residues. From germline, CDR1 is GTSNPN and CDR2 SVGIG (reference sequence). Trimming left V 4 bases short and J 4 bases short, with 14 bases between. A few counts support this clone. Its target is unknown. The sequenced sample consisted of memory (CD45RA-) CD4+ T cells from blood. The chain carries TRBV30 and TRBJ2-7, with D maybe TRBD1 (7 bases). This receptor was obtained from a human donor in good health. The CDR3 is CAWKGAGRYEQYF. In DNA form, the CDR3 reads TGTGCCTGGAAGGGGGCGGGAAGGTACGAGCAGTACTTC. Full variable domain (missing parts from reference TRBV30 and TRBJ2-7): SQTIHQWPATLVQPVGSPLSLECTVEGTSNPNLYWYRQAAGRGLQLLFYSVGIGQISSEVPQNLSASRPQDRQFILSSKKLLLSDSGFYLCAWKGAGRYEQYFGPGTRLTVT.